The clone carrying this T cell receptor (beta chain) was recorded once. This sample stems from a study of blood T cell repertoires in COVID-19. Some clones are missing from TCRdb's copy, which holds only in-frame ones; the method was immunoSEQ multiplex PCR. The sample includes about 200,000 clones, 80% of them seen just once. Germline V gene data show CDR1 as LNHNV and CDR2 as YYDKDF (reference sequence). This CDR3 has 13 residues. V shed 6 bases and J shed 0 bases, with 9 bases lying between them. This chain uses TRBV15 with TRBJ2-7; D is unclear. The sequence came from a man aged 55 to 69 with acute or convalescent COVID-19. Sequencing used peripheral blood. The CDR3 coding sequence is TGTGCCACCAGAGACACAAACTCCTACGAGCAGTACTTC. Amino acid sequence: CATRDTNSYEQYF.